These 6 T cell receptor beta chains came from one sample sequenced in a study of cytomegalovirus exposure and HLA in healthy donors. PCR employed 60 Vbeta and 13 Jbeta primers. TCRdb's table, derived via immunoSEQ multiplex PCR, lists solely in-frame clones and lacks some. The sample carries roughly 150,000 clones, about two thirds recorded once. The specimen was PBMCs. These receptors were collected from a man between 60 and 75 years old in good health and CMV-seronegative.

A few counts support this clone. The J gene is TRBJ1-3, the V gene TRBV9; 9 nucleotides agree with TRBD1. The ends lost 3 bases at V and 0 bases at J; junction bases unmatched: 13. The length of the CDR3 is 19 residues. Germline V gives CDR1 SGDLS, CDR2 YYNGEE. DNA for the CDR3: TGTGCCAGCAGCGCTTCCTTTTTGGGACAGGGCTACTCTGGAAACACCATATATTTT. Its protein product is CASSASFLGQGYSGNTIYF.

The V call is TRBV9, the J call TRBJ1-3; a possible D gene is TRBD1 (5 bases). This CDR3 is built from 15 residues. The germline V gene encodes CDR1 SGDLS and CDR2 YYNGEE. V gave up 4 bases and J gave up 0 bases, with 11 bases separating them. CDR3 sequence: CASSLGLDSGNTIYF. The CDR3 nucleotides read TGTGCCAGCAGCTTGGGACTGGACTCTGGAAACACCATATATTTT.

The V call is TRBV7-9, the J call TRBJ1-1; D not resolved. The CDR3 consists of 13 residues. The germline V gene encodes CDR1 SEHNR and CDR2 FQNEAQ (reference sequence). Trimming pared 3 bases from V and 0 bases from J, leaving 5 bases between. The CDR3 is CASSFTMNTEAFF. The CDR3 nucleotides are TGTGCCAGCAGCTTCACAATGAACACTGAAGCTTTCTTT.

The chain has TRBV6-1 and TRBJ1-1; TRBD1 is a possible D gene (6 bases). V was pared by 4 bases and J by 2 bases, with 8 bases between. This CDR3 comprises 13 residues. Germline CDR1 and CDR2: MNHNS and SASEGT. Here the CDR3 reads CASSGQDNTEAFF. In nucleotides, the CDR3 is TGTGCCAGCAGTGGACAGGACAACACTGAAGCTTTCTTT.

CDR3 sequence (DNA): TGTGCCAGTATGGGGGAAGCGGGAGTACGTAACGGGGAGCTGTTTTTT. It is translated as CASMGEAGVRNGELFF. The rearrangement links TRBV19 to TRBJ2-2; 8 bases map to TRBD2. The V gene's germline CDR1 is LNHDA and CDR2 SQIVND (reference sequence). Germline trimming cut 7 bases from V and 7 bases from J; bases unmatched to any gene: 14. The CDR3 contains 16 residues.

The V call is TRBV30, the J call TRBJ2-5; the match to TRBD2 covers 9 bases. V gave up 4 bases and J gave up 2 bases; unmatched junction bases: 8. Per germline, CDR1 GTSNPN and CDR2 SVGIG (reference sequence). The CDR3 covers 15 residues. CDR3 sequence (DNA): TGTGCCTGGACCTTGGGCGGGGGGGCGCAAGAGACCCAGTACTTC. It translates to CAWTLGGGAQETQYF.